These 22 T cell receptor beta chains share one sample of origin, sequenced in a study of radiotherapy plus CTLA-4 blockade in lung cancer. Some clones are missing from TCRdb's copy, which holds only in-frame ones; the method was immunoSEQ multiplex PCR. The table has roughly 93,000 clones, approximately 85% seen once. The sequencing used peripheral blood, collected from a patient treated with radiotherapy plus ipilimumab. These receptors all stem from a human donor with non-small cell lung cancer who had a partial response to radiotherapy plus ipilimumab.

The rearrangement joins TRBV11-3 to TRBJ2-3; 8 bases agree with TRBD2. The CDR3 contains 16 residues. The J segment lost 6 bases and the V segment lost 3 bases, leaving 11 bases of the junction unmatched. The germline V gene encodes CDR1 SGHNT and CDR2 YENEEA. CDR3 amino acids: CASSFKPSGSIDTQYF. CDR3 DNA sequence: TGTGCCAGCAGCTTTAAACCCAGCGGGAGTATCGATACGCAGTATTTT.

The gene calls are TRBV28 and TRBJ1-5; TRBD1 matches 10 bases. CDR1 MDHEN and CDR2 SYDVKM come from the germline V gene. The V gene end was trimmed by 10 bases and the J gene end by 0 bases; junction bases not matched to a gene: 12. The CDR3 contains 17 residues. In nucleotides, the CDR3 is TGTGCCACCGCCGGGGACAGGGGACTCTATAGCAATCAGCCCCAGCATTTT. This encodes CATAGDRGLYSNQPQHF.

The chain employs TRBV6-5 and TRBJ2-5; D remains unclear. The CDR3 spans 9 residues. Germline-derived CDR1 and CDR2 are MNHEY and SVGAGI. Trimming took off 11 bases at V and 5 bases at J, with 6 bases between the two ends. As DNA, the CDR3 is TGTGCCGGGCTGGAGACCCAGTACTTC. This sequence encodes CAGLETQYF.

The rearrangement joins TRBV27 to TRBJ1-1; D not certain. CDR3 length equals 15 residues. The germline V gene encodes CDR1 MNHEY and CDR2 SMNVEV (reference sequence). V shed 0 bases and J shed 1 base, with 9 bases lying between them. The CDR3 is CASSLSFGKNTEAFF. The CDR3 nucleotides are TGTGCCAGCAGTTTATCCTTCGGGAAGAACACTGAAGCTTTCTTT.

In this sample, this clone turned up once. The chain recombines TRBV5-1 with TRBJ1-4; D is unclear. V was clipped by 0 bases and J by 1 base, with 4 bases between them. This CDR3 comprises 14 residues. CDR1 and CDR2 from the germline V gene are SGHRS and YFSETQ. CDR3 residues: CASSLALTNEKLFF. CDR3 DNA: TGCGCCAGCAGCTTGGCTTTAACTAATGAAAAACTGTTTTTT.

This clone was observed a single time. The rearrangement joins TRBV4-1 to TRBJ2-5; 10 positions agree with TRBD1. CDR1 is MGHRA, CDR2 YSYEKL, per germline. Trimming took 0 bases from V and 7 from J; bases not matched to a gene: 8. The CDR3 has 16 residues. In nucleotides, the CDR3 is TGCGCCAGCAGCCAAGACGGGGGGACAGGGGTTGGGACCCAGTACTTC. Translating gives CASSQDGGTGVGTQYF.

This clone was seen more than once but under ten times. The chain employs TRBV27 and TRBJ2-3; 10 positions agree with TRBD1. CDR3 length: 15 amino acids. Germline lookup yields CDR1 MNHEY and CDR2 SMNVEV (reference sequence). V shed 5 bases and J 6 bases; nucleotides not matched to a gene: 8. DNA for the CDR3: TGTGCCAGCAGTCGAAGGACAGGGGGGTCGGATACGCAGTATTTT. Amino acid sequence: CASSRRTGGSDTQYF.

The chain couples TRBV5-5 to TRBJ2-1; no firm D call. The germline gives CDR1 SGHKS, CDR2 YYEKEE (reference sequence). The CDR3 has 13 amino acids. Deletions cut 3 bases from V and 5 bases from J, with 9 bases between. The CDR3 DNA reads TGTGCCAGCAGCTCCCGACTCGACAATGAGCAGTTCTTC. Protein: CASSSRLDNEQFF.

The chain couples TRBV4-1 to TRBJ2-3; 9 nucleotides align to TRBD1. CDR3 size: 15 residues. CDR1 and CDR2 (germline): MGHRA, YSYEKL. After removal of 5 bases from V and 2 bases from J, the junction contained 5 bases not matched to a gene. CDR3 DNA: TGCGCCAGCAGCTGGACAGGGGATTTCACAGATACGCAGTATTTT. As protein: CASSWTGDFTDTQYF.

V is TRBV10-3 and J is TRBJ2-1; TRBD1 matches at 9 bases. After removal of 2 bases from V and 9 bases from J, the junction contained 14 bases not matched to a gene. Germline V gene data show CDR1 as ENHRY and CDR2 as SYGVKD. CDR3 size: 17 residues. CDR3 loop: CAISEAEGTGYRGEQFF. The CDR3, as DNA: TGTGCCATCAGTGAGGCAGAGGGGACAGGGTATCGGGGTGAGCAGTTCTTC.

The V and J genes are TRBV27 and TRBJ1-1, with D possibly being TRBD1 (5 bases). CDR1 and CDR2 (germline): MNHEY, SMNVEV (reference sequence). Trimming left V 1 base short and J 4 bases short, with 13 bases between. This CDR3 contains 15 residues. The CDR3 DNA sequence: TGTGCCAGCAGTTTATTCTCGGGGGGTGGCACTGAAGCTTTCTTT. Amino acids: CASSLFSGGGTEAFF.

The chain couples TRBV10-3 to TRBJ2-1; 9 positions match TRBD2. The CDR3 spans 15 residues. Trimming cost V 2 bases and J 4 bases; bases outside gene matches: 3. The germline V gene has CDR1 ENHRY and CDR2 SYGVKD. CDR3 sequence (DNA): TGTGCCATCAGTGAGCAGGCGGGAGGGTACAATGAGCAGTTCTTC. Translating it yields CAISEQAGGYNEQFF.

This rearrangement joins TRBV7-6 to TRBJ2-2, with 8 bases identical to TRBD2. This CDR3 comprises 16 residues. The V gene's germline CDR1 is SGHVS and CDR2 FNYEAQ. The J segment lost 6 bases and the V segment lost 3 bases, leaving 9 bases of the junction unmatched. In nucleotides, the CDR3 is TGTGCCAGCAGCTTTAAGGGAACGGGAGGGCCCGGGGAGCTGTTTTTT. Its translation: CASSFKGTGGPGELFF. Full variable domain (remainder filled in from reference TRBV7-6 and TRBJ2-2): GAGVSQSPRYKVTKRGQDVALRCDPISGHVSLYWYRQALGQGPEFLTYFNYEAQQDKSGLPNDRFSAERPEGSISTLTIQRTEQRDSAMYRCASSFKGTGGPGELFFGEGSRLTVL.

This clone appeared a few times. The chain carries TRBV5-1 and TRBJ1-1; 10 bases are shared with TRBD1. Germline V gene sequence: CDR1 SGHRS, CDR2 YFSETQ. V was pared by 3 bases and J by 5 bases, with 7 bases of the junction left unmatched. The CDR3 has 15 amino acids. The CDR3 loop reads CASSWGQGRLTEAFF. CDR3 sequence (DNA): TGCGCCAGCAGCTGGGGACAGGGGAGATTGACTGAAGCTTTCTTT.

On this clone: Other DNA sequences in the same sample also yield this CDR3. J is TRBJ2-1 and V is TRBV5-1; TRBD2 aligns across 11 bases. V lost 0 bases to trimming and J lost 10 bases; unmatched junction nucleotides: 6. CDR1 is SGHRS and CDR2 is YFSETQ in the germline V gene. CDR3 size: 15 residues. The CDR3 region has the DNA TGCGCCAGCAGCTTGGGGCTAGCGGGAGGCGAGGAGCAGTTCTTC. This encodes CASSLGLAGGEEQFF.

The chain is built from TRBV19 and TRBJ2-1; D unresolved. The CDR3 contains 15 residues. Germline loops: CDR1 LNHDA, CDR2 SQIVND (reference sequence). Trimming took 1 base from V and 6 from J, leaving 13 bases between them. The CDR3 sequence is CASSIGPRGGNEQFF. CDR3 coding DNA: TGTGCCAGTAGTATAGGGCCAAGAGGCGGCAATGAGCAGTTCTTC.

V and J are TRBV4-1 and TRBJ2-7; the match to TRBD2 covers 10 bases. CDR1 and CDR2 (germline): MGHRA, YSYEKL. The CDR3 spans 14 residues. After removal of 5 bases from V and 2 bases from J, the junction contained 3 bases not matched to a gene. The CDR3 spells CASSEGTSAYEQYF. The CDR3 nucleotides are TGCGCCAGCAGCGAGGGGACTAGCGCCTACGAGCAGTACTTC.

As concerns this clone: Other DNA variants within this sample encode the same CDR3. The rearrangement uses TRBV10-3 and TRBJ2-5; 8 nucleotides align to TRBD2. CDR3 length: 12 amino acids. The V segment lost 5 bases and the J segment 9 bases; nucleotides outside the gene matches: 5. Germline CDR1 reads ENHRY; CDR2 reads SYGVKD. CDR3 residues: CAISRAGEAQYF. DNA of the CDR3: TGTGCCATCAGTAGAGCGGGAGAAGCCCAGTACTTC.

This clone was detected once. The chain couples TRBV28 to TRBJ1-2; TRBD1 is a possible D gene (5 bases). Trimming pared 7 bases from V and 4 bases from J, leaving 10 bases between. The CDR3 sequence is 12 residues long. Germline CDR1 and CDR2: MDHEN and SYDVKM. The CDR3 sequence is CASTDTTYGYTF. The CDR3 bases are TGTGCCAGCACGGACACGACCTATGGCTACACCTTC.

This clone occurred once. V is TRBV30 and J is TRBJ2-5; D is perhaps TRBD1 (6 bases). Germline CDR1 is GTSNPN and CDR2 is SVGIG (reference sequence). There are 14 residues in the CDR3. Trimming shortened V by 8 bases and J by 0 bases, and 16 bases separated the two germline ends. The CDR3 bases are TGTGCCGGTACGGACAGAGTGTACCAAGAGACCCAGTACTTC. Translated, it gives CAGTDRVYQETQYF.

This clone has only a few counts. This chain connects TRBV28 to TRBJ1-1, with D tentatively TRBD1 (6 bases). Germline CDR1 MDHEN, CDR2 SYDVKM. The CDR3 is 16 residues long. Trimming shortened V by 6 bases and J by 4 bases, and 21 bases separated the two germline ends. This CDR3 reads CASSPPQDRPGTEAFF. DNA for the CDR3: TGTGCCAGCAGCCCTCCCCAAGACAGGCCGGGCACTGAAGCTTTCTTT.

This clone was observed once. The chain has TRBV28 and TRBJ2-5, with a tentative D call TRBD2 (5 bases). V dropped 6 bases and J dropped 5 bases, with 13 bases sitting between them. CDR1 and CDR2 from the germline V gene are MDHEN and SYDVKM. The CDR3 runs 13 residues. The CDR3: CASSQARRETQYF. Here the CDR3 DNA reads TGTGCCAGCAGCCAGGCGAGGAGGGAGACCCAGTACTTC.